The sequence of this T cell receptor (beta chain) was determined in a study of blood T cell repertoires in COVID-19. Some clones are missing from TCRdb's copy, which holds only in-frame ones; the method was immunoSEQ multiplex PCR. The sample includes about 14,000 clones, 60% to 75% of them seen just once. Looked up from germline, CDR1 is MNHEY and CDR2 is SVGAGI. V lost 6 bases, J lost 2 bases, and 3 bases stayed unmatched. The length of the CDR3 is 13 residues. The sample was peripheral blood. V is TRBV6-5 and J is TRBJ1-2, with TRBD1 matching over 7 bases. The sequence was collected from a man aged 65 to 79 with acute or convalescent COVID-19. The DNA of the CDR3 is TGTGCCAGCAGCCCACAGGGGAACTATGGCTACACCTTC. It specifies CASSPQGNYGYTF.